A selection of T cell receptor beta chains follows, all from one sample in a study of response to subunit inactivated influenza vaccine. TCRdb re-called the RT-PCR reads through MiXCR, storing one row per CDR3 protein. This repertoire shows roughly 650,000 distinct CDR3 sequences, approximately 15% found once; its top ten account for 7.6%. Sample: PBMCs from blood, taken roughly 2 weeks before vaccination. The source of these receptors is a middle-aged man who received an inactivated influenza vaccine. The CDR3 runs from the conserved cysteine through the conserved F or W. A D gene is named only where the DNA matches it firmly. Clone size, where shown, is once, few, many, or a class for clones that have expanded.

DNA | CDR3 | size | J | V | D | length
TGTGCCGGTGCGAGGGCAGAAGAGACCCAGTACTTC | CAGARAEETQYF | few | TRBJ2-5 | TRBV7-9 | . | 12
TGTGCCACCAGTGACCCCCGGGTGCGCACAGATACGCAGTATTTT | CATSDPRVRTDTQYF | . | TRBJ2-3 | TRBV24-1 | . | 15
TGTGCCTGGAGTATGGACAGGGGCTACGAGCAGTACTTC | CAWSMDRGYEQYF | . | TRBJ2-7 | TRBV30 | TRBD1 | 13
TGTGCCAGCAGTACCGGGACCCTCCCAAATCAGCCCCAGCATTTT | CASSTGTLPNQPQHF | few | TRBJ1-5 | TRBV6-1 | . | 15
TGCGCCAGCAGCACCGGACTAGCGGACTTCTACGAGCAGTACTTC | CASSTGLADFYEQYF | few | TRBJ2-7 | TRBV5-1 | TRBD2 | 15
TGCGCCAGCAGCTTGGGGTGGCAGTTCTCTGGGGCCAACGTCCTGACTTTC | CASSLGWQFSGANVLTF | . | TRBJ2-6 | TRBV5-1 | . | 17
TGTGCCAGTTGGAGCTCCTACAATGAGCAGTTCTTC | CASWSSYNEQFF | many | TRBJ2-1 | TRBV28 | . | 12
TGTGCCAGCAGCTTAGCGGGGCCTATTGAGCAGTTCTTC | CASSLAGPIEQFF | few | TRBJ2-1 | TRBV7-2 | . | 13
TGTGCCAGCAGCCAATCCTCGACTAGCGGGAGAATAGGGGAGACCCAGTACTTC | CASSQSSTSGRIGETQYF | . | TRBJ2-5 | TRBV4-2 | TRBD2 | 18
TGTGCCAGCAGCAAGACTAGCGGGGGGGTCAATGAGCAGTTCTTC | CASSKTSGGVNEQFF | . | TRBJ2-1 | TRBV11-2 | TRBD2 | 15
TGTGCCAGCAGTTTCGTAGGGGGTGAGCAGTTCTTC | CASSFVGGEQFF | many | TRBJ2-1 | TRBV12-3/TRBV12-4 | . | 12
TGTGCCATCAGCAGGGATTACTATGGCTACACCTTC | CAISRDYYGYTF | few | TRBJ1-2 | TRBV10-3 | . | 12
TGTGCCAGCAGCGGGGGACAGTATAGCAATCAGCCCCAGCATTTT | CASSGGQYSNQPQHF | . | TRBJ1-5 | TRBV7-2 | TRBD1 | 15
TGTGCCTGGAGTGTACCAGGTCAGCCCCAGCATTTT | CAWSVPGQPQHF | few | TRBJ1-5 | TRBV30 | . | 12
TGCGCCAGCAGCCAAGCTGGAGCTAGCGGGCACAATGAGCAGTTCTTC | CASSQAGASGHNEQFF | . | TRBJ2-1 | TRBV4-3 | TRBD2 | 16
TGCAGTGCTAGAGCAGCTAGCTCTCGGTCTAAAGAGACCCAGTACTTC | CSARAASSRSKETQYF | . | TRBJ2-5 | TRBV20-1 | . | 16
TGCAGCGTTGGGACAGGGCCGACGCAGTATTTT | CSVGTGPTQYF | many | TRBJ2-3 | TRBV29-1 | TRBD1 | 11
TGTGCCAGCAGTTACTCTTGGGGGAGGGCCTACGAGCAGTACTTC | CASSYSWGRAYEQYF | . | TRBJ2-7 | TRBV6-5 | TRBD2 | 15
TGTGCCAGCAGCCGAACTAGCGGGGGAGCCTTCGAGCAGTACTTC | CASSRTSGGAFEQYF | few | TRBJ2-7 | TRBV12-3/TRBV12-4 | TRBD2 | 15
TGTGCCAGCACCGAAGGGACAGGGAAATCGCCCCAGCATTTT | CASTEGTGKSPQHF | few | TRBJ1-5 | TRBV12-3/TRBV12-4 | TRBD1 | 14
TGTGCCAGCAGCTACCAGGACAGGTTTCTTCCCAATGAGCAGTTCTTC | CASSYQDRFLPNEQFF | few | TRBJ2-1 | TRBV7-9 | TRBD1 | 16
TGTGCCAGCAGTTTAGCGTCGGGCGGGGAGCTGTTTTTT | CASSLASGGELFF | few | TRBJ2-2 | TRBV12-3/TRBV12-4 | . | 13
TGTGCCAGCAGCGTAGGATCAGGCGTCCATGGCGGCTACACCTTC | CASSVGSGVHGGYTF | few | TRBJ1-2 | TRBV9 | . | 15
TGTGCCAGCAGTTTATCGCTCAGGGGGCAGCAGTTCTTC | CASSLSLRGQQFF | once | TRBJ2-1 | TRBV27 | TRBD1 | 13
TGCAGCGTTGCCGACTACGAGCAGTACTTC | CSVADYEQYF | few | TRBJ2-7 | TRBV29-1 | . | 10
TGTGCCAGCAGCTTAGCGCGCCAGAGGCAAGAGACCCAGTACTTC | CASSLARQRQETQYF | . | TRBJ2-5 | TRBV7-2 | . | 15
TGTGCCAGCAGCCACCCCCAAGGGTACGAGCAGTACTTC | CASSHPQGYEQYF | . | TRBJ2-7 | TRBV14 | . | 13
TGCGCCAGCAGCCCCCAACCGGACAGGGGAATTGAAGCTTTCTTT | CASSPQPDRGIEAFF | few | TRBJ1-1 | TRBV5-1 | TRBD1 | 15
TGTGCCATCCGGGGGGAGCGGGAAACCTACGAGCAGTACTTC | CAIRGERETYEQYF | . | TRBJ2-7 | TRBV10-3 | TRBD2 | 14
TGCGCCAGCAGCCATCCCGACCTGCTAGGAGAGACCCAGTACTTC | CASSHPDLLGETQYF | many | TRBJ2-5 | TRBV4-1 | . | 15
TGTGCCAGCAGCCGACAGGGACGAAACACCATATATTTT | CASSRQGRNTIYF | . | TRBJ1-3 | TRBV7-2 | TRBD1 | 13
TGTGCCACCAGCAATGATAGGGGGTCCTACGAGCAGTACTTC | CATSNDRGSYEQYF | . | TRBJ2-7 | TRBV15 | . | 14
TGTGCCAGCAGACCAGGACTAGCGGGGGCGCGGAGCCACGAGCAGTACTTC | CASRPGLAGARSHEQYF | few | TRBJ2-7 | TRBV7-9 | TRBD2 | 17
TGCAGCGTCTGGGACAGCAACACTGAAGCTTTCTTT | CSVWDSNTEAFF | many | TRBJ1-1 | TRBV29-1 | TRBD1 | 12
TGTGCCAGCAGGGTCAGGGAGGCGGATGGCTACACCTTC | CASRVREADGYTF | few | TRBJ1-2 | TRBV5-6 | . | 13
TGCGCCAGCAGCTTCGGGGGGGCGAATCGTTACAATGAGCAGTTCTTC | CASSFGGANRYNEQFF | few | TRBJ2-1 | TRBV5-1 | TRBD2 | 16
TGCAGCGTTGTAAGGATTATAAACACTGAAGCTTTCTTT | CSVVRIINTEAFF | . | TRBJ1-1 | TRBV29-1 | . | 13
TGTGCCAGCAGTTACGCCTCTGAGCGGGAGAAGTATTTT | CASSYASEREKYF | . | TRBJ2-3 | TRBV6-5 | TRBD2 | 13
TGTGCCAGCAGTTTAGGCGGGGGACCTCCTGAAAAACTGTTTTTT | CASSLGGGPPEKLFF | many | TRBJ1-4 | TRBV27 | . | 15
TGTGCCAGCAGCCCCCTTTTTGCAGATACGCAGTATTTT | CASSPLFADTQYF | few | TRBJ2-3 | TRBV14 | . | 13
TGTGCCAGCAGCATCCCAGCGGGGGCTTTAGATGAGCAGTTCTTC | CASSIPAGALDEQFF | . | TRBJ2-1 | TRBV5-4 | TRBD2 | 15
TGTGCCAGCAGCTTAAGACCGACATACGAGCAGTACTTC | CASSLRPTYEQYF | many | TRBJ2-7 | TRBV11-2 | . | 13
TGTGCCAGCTGCCCCGGACAGGGAACCATGAACACTGAAGCTTTCTTT | CASCPGQGTMNTEAFF | few | TRBJ1-1 | TRBV28 | TRBD1 | 16
TGCGCCAGCAGCTTGGAGCGGGACTGGTACAATGAGCAGTTCTTC | CASSLERDWYNEQFF | few | TRBJ2-1 | TRBV5-1 | TRBD2 | 15
TGCGCCAGCAGTGGGACAGAGTCCTACGAGCAGTACTTC | CASSGTESYEQYF | . | TRBJ2-7 | TRBV10-2 | . | 13
TGCAGCGTTGCCCAAGGGCAAAACCTATACGAGCAGTACTTC | CSVAQGQNLYEQYF | few | TRBJ2-7 | TRBV29-1 | . | 14
TGTGCCAGCAGTTACGGAGCGGGTACCAGAGGTGAGCAGTTCTTC | CASSYGAGTRGEQFF | few | TRBJ2-1 | TRBV6-2/TRBV6-3 | . | 15
TGTGCCATCAGACGGGGGACGAACACCGGGGAGCTGTTTTTT | CAIRRGTNTGELFF | few | TRBJ2-2 | TRBV10-3 | . | 14
TGTGCCAGCAGTTACCAGGGACCCACTTACAATGAGCAGTTCTTC | CASSYQGPTYNEQFF | . | TRBJ2-1 | TRBV6-2/TRBV6-3 | . | 15
TGTGCCAGCAGTTTATCGGGACTAGCGGGAGCTACAGATACGCAGTATTTT | CASSLSGLAGATDTQYF | few | TRBJ2-3 | TRBV27 | TRBD2 | 17
TGTGCCAGCAGTTTGTTCGGGGGCACAGATACGCAGTATTTT | CASSLFGGTDTQYF | many | TRBJ2-3 | TRBV12-3/TRBV12-4 | . | 14
TGCAGTGCCACCCCCGGCGCGGGGGGGCGGAATGAGCAGTTCTTC | CSATPGAGGRNEQFF | many | TRBJ2-1 | TRBV20-1 | TRBD2 | 15
TGTGCCAGCAGCTTAGGACCTGGAAAACTGTTTTTT | CASSLGPGKLFF | many | TRBJ1-4 | TRBV7-6 | . | 12
TGTGCCAGCAGTGAAGCTTCAGGGGGAGGAACTGAAGCTTTCTTT | CASSEASGGGTEAFF | . | TRBJ1-1 | TRBV6-1 | TRBD1 | 15
TGTGCCAGCAGCTTTTATAGGACAGGGGAGAAACAGCCCCAGCATTTT | CASSFYRTGEKQPQHF | . | TRBJ1-5 | TRBV5-6 | TRBD1 | 16
TGTGCCATCAGCACCAAGGGGGCTGGAAACACCATATATTTT | CAISTKGAGNTIYF | . | TRBJ1-3 | TRBV10-3 | . | 14